The following is a TCR beta chain sequence with its context. Mixed chimerism was transient after nonmyeloablative marrow transplants from related graft donors. Method: immunoSEQ multiplex PCR; TCRdb's copy keeps in-frame clones and lacks some. The data hold tens of thousands of clones, with roughly nine tenths observed a single time. This record belongs to a study of Tregs in tolerant kidney transplant recipients. The CDR3 totals 18 residues. The junction had 7 bases not matched to a gene; V was cut back by 3 bases and J by 2 bases. From germline, CDR1 is SGHDT and CDR2 YYEEEE. The chain employs TRBV5-6 and TRBJ2-4; TRBD2 aligns across 14 bases. This TCR came from a human patient who received a combined kidney and bone marrow transplant. These T cells may partly come from the graft donor. The source material was CD8+ T cells from blood (PBMCs), sampled 24 months after the transplant. CDR3 nucleotide sequence: TGTGCCAGCAGCTCCGGGACTAGCGGGAGTGGATCCAAAAACATTCAGTACTTC. As protein: CASSSGTSGSGSKNIQYF.